These 20 T cell receptor beta chains were sequenced from one sample in a study of cytomegalovirus exposure and HLA in healthy donors. The PCR contained 60 Vbeta and 13 Jbeta primers. Assay used: immunoSEQ multiplex PCR; TCRdb lists only in-frame clones, some missing. Of over 200,000 clones listed, around 89% are singletons. What was sequenced was PBMCs. Every receptor here comes from a woman aged 18-29 years in good health and CMV-seronegative.

This sequence joins TRBV18 and TRBJ2-6; no reliable D call. The V end lost 9 bases, the J end lost 4 bases, and 10 bases lay between the germline ends. Per the germline V gene, CDR1 is KGHSH and CDR2 is LQKENI. The CDR3 contains 13 residues. This CDR3 is CASLSSGANVLTF. The CDR3, as DNA: TGTGCCAGTTTGTCCTCCGGGGCCAACGTCCTGACTTTC.

The chain links TRBV9 to TRBJ2-1; D is perhaps TRBD2 (6 bases). Looked up from germline, CDR1 is SGDLS and CDR2 is YYNGEE. Trimming left V 1 base short and J 2 bases short, with 10 bases between. The CDR3 has 15 amino acids. In DNA form, the CDR3 reads TGTGCCAGCAGCGTACAGGGAGGCGCCTACAATGAGCAGTTCTTC. This encodes CASSVQGGAYNEQFF.

This clone occurred once. The CDR3 reads CASSSIGSTEAFF. CDR3 nucleotide sequence: TGTGCCAGCAGCTCGATTGGGAGCACTGAAGCTTTCTTT. The chain employs TRBV11-2 and TRBJ1-1; unclear D gene. Per the germline V gene, CDR1 is SGHAT and CDR2 is FQNNGV. V was trimmed by 4 bases and J by 4 bases, leaving 10 bases between them. This CDR3 comprises 13 residues.

The CDR3 region is CASSLKSGGPTDTQYF. CDR3 nucleotide sequence: TGTGCCAGCAGCCTCAAGAGCGGGGGGCCCACAGATACGCAGTATTTT. The chain uses TRBV5-4 and TRBJ2-3; 9 bases map to TRBD2. The trim removed 4 bases at V and 2 bases at J, leaving 8 bases unmatched. Germline V gives CDR1 SGHNT, CDR2 YYREEE (reference sequence). This CDR3 spans 16 amino acids.

The J gene is TRBJ1-4, the V gene TRBV18; TRBD1 aligns across 8 bases. The V and J ends lost 3 bases and 4 bases, in that order; junction bases with no gene match: 4. This CDR3 is 15 amino acids long. CDR1 is KGHSH, CDR2 LQKENI, per germline. This CDR3 is CASSPPGQDNEKLFF. Written as DNA, the CDR3 is TGTGCCAGCTCACCCCCGGGACAGGATAATGAAAAACTGTTTTTT. The full variable domain, completed using reference TRBV18 and TRBJ1-4, is NAGVMQNPRHLVRRRGQEARLRCSPMKGHSHVYWYRQLPEEGLKFMVYLQKENIIDESGMPKERFSAEFPKEGPSILRIQQVVRGDSAAYFCASSPPGQDNEKLFFGSGTQLSVL.

The rearrangement links TRBV5-1 to TRBJ1-2, with 7 positions matching TRBD1. The CDR3 totals 12 residues. The germline gives CDR1 SGHRS, CDR2 YFSETQ. Losses at the gene ends were 4 bases for V and 4 bases for J; bases not matched to a gene: 1. CDR3: CASSGDSYGYTF. In DNA, the CDR3 is TGCGCCAGCAGCGGGGACAGCTATGGCTACACCTTC.

This clone was observed a single time. The rearrangement joins TRBV4-3 to TRBJ2-1; 10 bases are a match to TRBD2. CDR3 length equals 18 residues. The V and J ends lost 0 bases and 15 bases, in that order; junction bases with no gene match: 20. Germline V lookup: CDR1 LGHNA, CDR2 YSLEER. CDR3 sequence (DNA): TGCGCCAGCAGCCAAGAGGTCGAGGGGAGCGGGAGGGGCAAATCACGGTTCTTC. Its protein is CASSQEVEGSGRGKSRFF.

The rearrangement uses TRBV19 and TRBJ1-2, with TRBD1 identical over 9 bases. CDR1 LNHDA and CDR2 SQIVND come from the germline V gene (reference sequence). The ends lost 8 bases at V and 4 bases at J; junction bases unmatched: 8. The CDR3 sequence is 14 residues long. The CDR3, as DNA: TGTGCCAGTGAGGACAGGGGCCGCGGCTATGGCTACACCTTC. This sequence encodes CASEDRGRGYGYTF.

This clone was counted a single time. The V gene is TRBV4-2, the J gene TRBJ2-1; the match to TRBD2 covers 11 bases. The germline gives CDR1 LGHNA, CDR2 YNFKEQ. This CDR3 contains 16 residues. J lost 8 bases, V lost 3 bases, and 9 bases had no gene match. CDR3 amino acids: CASSQVAGGQVYEQFF. DNA for the CDR3: TGTGCCAGCAGCCAGGTAGCGGGGGGGCAGGTCTATGAGCAGTTCTTC.

This chain connects TRBV6-6 to TRBJ1-4, with 8 bases identical to TRBD1. Germline lookup yields CDR1 MNHNY and CDR2 SVGAGI (reference sequence). There are 13 residues in the CDR3. V shed 6 bases, J shed 6 bases, and the junction held 3 bases outside the gene matches. The CDR3 DNA is TGTGCCAGCAGACCGGACAGGGATGAAAAACTGTTTTTT. Translation gives CASRPDRDEKLFF.

The chain joins TRBV6-1 to TRBJ1-2; TRBD1 aligns across 7 bases. CDR3 size: 15 residues. Germline CDR1 and CDR2: MNHNS and SASEGT. The V segment lost 2 bases and the J segment 0 bases; nucleotides outside the gene matches: 3. The CDR3, as DNA: TGTGCCAGCAGTGAAATGACAGGGCCTAACTATGGCTACACCTTC. It yields the protein CASSEMTGPNYGYTF.

The J gene is TRBJ2-3, the V gene TRBV5-4; D is undetermined. CDR3 size: 13 residues. Germline V gene lookup returns CDR1 SGHNT and CDR2 YYREEE (reference sequence). The V end lost 0 bases, the J end lost 6 bases, and 8 bases lay between the germline ends. The CDR3 reads CASSLAEWDTQYF. The CDR3 region has the DNA TGTGCCAGCAGCTTGGCCGAGTGGGATACGCAGTATTTT.

The chain carries TRBV5-4 and TRBJ1-2; D uncertain. Looked up from germline, CDR1 is SGHNT and CDR2 is YYREEE (reference sequence). The CDR3 runs 16 residues. V lost 4 bases and J 4 bases, leaving 20 bases between the germline ends. This CDR3 reads CASSTGSRAETYGYTF. In DNA form, the CDR3 reads TGTGCCAGCAGCACTGGGTCGCGGGCAGAAACCTATGGCTACACCTTC.

The chain combines TRBV5-1 with TRBJ2-7, with 7 bases that match TRBD1. CDR1 and CDR2 from the germline V gene are SGHRS and YFSETQ. Trimming took 4 bases from V and 7 from J; bases not matched to a gene: 11. CDR3 length: 14 amino acids. CDR3: CASSGNRGVGEQYF. The CDR3 region has the DNA TGCGCCAGCAGCGGTAACAGGGGTGTGGGTGAGCAGTACTTC.

This chain joins TRBV19 and TRBJ2-5, with D hard to call. The V gene lost 2 bases and the J gene lost 7 bases, with 11 bases spanning the gap. This CDR3 is 13 amino acids long. The germline CDR1 and CDR2 sequences are LNHDA and SQIVND (reference sequence). In DNA, the CDR3 is TGTGCCAGTAGTATAACCTACCTAGGGACCCAGTACTTC. This encodes CASSITYLGTQYF.

The chain is built from TRBV7-8 and TRBJ2-7; D perhaps matches TRBD1 (5 bases). This CDR3 spans 14 amino acids. The germline gives CDR1 SGHVS, CDR2 FQNEAQ. V was shortened by 3 bases and J by 1 base, with 10 bases between the two germline ends. CDR3 nucleotide sequence: TGTGCCAGCAGCTTTACAAGGGGTTCCTACGAGCAGTACTTC. Amino acids: CASSFTRGSYEQYF.

This chain connects TRBV5-1 to TRBJ2-5, with D possibly matching TRBD2 (6 bases). The germline CDR1 and CDR2 sequences are SGHRS and YFSETQ. The CDR3 runs 14 residues. The ends were cut back, 6 bases at V and 5 bases at J, with 17 bases in the middle. In DNA form, the CDR3 reads TGCGCCAGCAAGAATCTCCGGGACTCCGAGACCCAGTACTTC. Its protein product is CASKNLRDSETQYF.

As concerns this clone: In the same sample, other DNA sequences code for this CDR3. V usage is TRBV6-1 and J usage is TRBJ1-1; D unresolved. Germline CDR1 reads MNHNS; CDR2 reads SASEGT. Trimming stripped 4 bases from V and 5 bases from J, with 8 bases between. This CDR3 has 12 residues. Written as DNA, the CDR3 is TGTGCCAGCAGTGTCGGAGAGACTGAAGCTTTCTTT. Protein sequence: CASSVGETEAFF.

The chain uses TRBV9 and TRBJ2-3; the D is unclear. The CDR3 has 12 residues. Germline lookup yields CDR1 SGDLS and CDR2 YYNGEE. V was pared by 7 bases and J by 4 bases, with 10 bases between. DNA of the CDR3: TGTGCCAGCGGTCTAGACCCAGATACGCAGTATTTT. This codes for CASGLDPDTQYF.

The V call is TRBV4-1, the J call TRBJ1-2; possibly TRBD1 for D (5 bases). Trimming stripped 1 base from V and 0 bases from J, with 18 bases between. CDR1 is MGHRA and CDR2 is YSYEKL in the germline V gene. This CDR3 has 18 residues. DNA of the CDR3: TGCGCCAGCAGCCAAGTTAGGTCGACAGTACGGTCTAACTATGGCTACACCTTC. Encoded protein: CASSQVRSTVRSNYGYTF.